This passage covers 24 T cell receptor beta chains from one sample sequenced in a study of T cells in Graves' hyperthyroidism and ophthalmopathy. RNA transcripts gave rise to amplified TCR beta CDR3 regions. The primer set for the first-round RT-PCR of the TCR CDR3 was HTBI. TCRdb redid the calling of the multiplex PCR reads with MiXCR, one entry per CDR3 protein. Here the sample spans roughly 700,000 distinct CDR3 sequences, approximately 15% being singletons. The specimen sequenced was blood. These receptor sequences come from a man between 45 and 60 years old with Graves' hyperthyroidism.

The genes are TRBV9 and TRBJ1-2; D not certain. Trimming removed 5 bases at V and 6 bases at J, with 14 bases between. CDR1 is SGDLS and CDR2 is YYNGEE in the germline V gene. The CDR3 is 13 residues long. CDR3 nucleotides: TGTGCCAGCAGTCGTTCCGGCAAAGATGGCTACACCTTC. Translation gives CASSRSGKDGYTF.

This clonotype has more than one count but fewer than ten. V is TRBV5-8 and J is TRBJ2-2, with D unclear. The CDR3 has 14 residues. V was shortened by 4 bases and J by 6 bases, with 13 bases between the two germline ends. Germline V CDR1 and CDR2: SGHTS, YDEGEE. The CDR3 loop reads CASSPDIRAGELFF. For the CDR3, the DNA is TGTGCCAGCAGCCCCGACATTAGGGCCGGGGAGCTGTTTTTT.

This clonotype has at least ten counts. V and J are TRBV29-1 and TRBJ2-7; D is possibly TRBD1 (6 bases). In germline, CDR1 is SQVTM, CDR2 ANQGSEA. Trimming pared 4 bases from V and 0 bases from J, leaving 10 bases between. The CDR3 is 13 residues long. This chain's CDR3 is CSVGTESSYEQYF. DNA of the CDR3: TGCAGCGTTGGGACAGAGAGCTCCTACGAGCAGTACTTC.

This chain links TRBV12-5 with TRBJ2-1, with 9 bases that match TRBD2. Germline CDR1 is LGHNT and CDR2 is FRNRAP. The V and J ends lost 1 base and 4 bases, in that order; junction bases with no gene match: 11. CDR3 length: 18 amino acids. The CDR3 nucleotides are TGTGCTAGTGGTTTGGGGTCCGTAGCGGGAGAGGGATACAATGAGCAGTTCTTC. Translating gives CASGLGSVAGEGYNEQFF. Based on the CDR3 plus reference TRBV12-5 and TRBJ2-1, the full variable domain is DARVTQTPRHKVTEMGQEVTMRCQPILGHNTVFWYRQTMMQGLELLAYFRNRAPLDDSGMPKDRFSAEMPDATLATLKIQPSEPRDSAVYFCASGLGSVAGEGYNEQFFGPGTRLTVL.

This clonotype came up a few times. CDR3 DNA sequence: TGTGCCAGCAGTGTGCCTACCGGGGAGCTGTTTTTT. Residues: CASSVPTGELFF. The chain uses TRBV25-1 and TRBJ2-2; D not certain. The CDR3 sequence is 12 residues long. Between the trimmed V and J ends, which lost 4 bases and 5 bases, there was a span of 5 bases. The germline V gene encodes CDR1 MGHDK and CDR2 SYGVNS. The complete variable domain, with remaining parts taken from reference TRBV25-1 and TRBJ2-2, reads EADIYQTPRYLVIGTGKKITLECSQTMGHDKMYWYQQDPGMELHLIHYSYGVNSTEKGDLSSESTVSRIRTEHFPLTLESARPSHTSQYLCASSVPTGELFFGEGSRLTVL.

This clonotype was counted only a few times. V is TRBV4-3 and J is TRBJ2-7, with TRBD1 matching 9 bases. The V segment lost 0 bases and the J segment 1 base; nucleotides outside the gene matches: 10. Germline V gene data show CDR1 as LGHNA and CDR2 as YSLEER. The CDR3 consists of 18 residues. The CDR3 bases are TGCGCCAGCAGCCAAGATGGCGGACCGGGACAGGGATCCTACGAGCAGTACTTC. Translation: CASSQDGGPGQGSYEQYF.

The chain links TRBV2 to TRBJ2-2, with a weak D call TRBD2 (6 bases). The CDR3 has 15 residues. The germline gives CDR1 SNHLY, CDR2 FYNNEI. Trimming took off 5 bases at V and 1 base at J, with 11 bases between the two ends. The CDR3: CASSSTRMNTGELFF. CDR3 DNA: TGTGCCAGCAGTTCGACTAGAATGAACACCGGGGAGCTGTTTTTT.

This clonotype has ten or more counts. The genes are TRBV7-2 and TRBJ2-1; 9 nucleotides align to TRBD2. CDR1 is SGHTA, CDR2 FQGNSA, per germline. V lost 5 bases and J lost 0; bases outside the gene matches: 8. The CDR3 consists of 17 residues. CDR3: CASSPNSGSFSYNEQFF. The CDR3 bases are TGTGCCAGCAGCCCTAATAGCGGGAGCTTCTCCTACAATGAGCAGTTCTTC.

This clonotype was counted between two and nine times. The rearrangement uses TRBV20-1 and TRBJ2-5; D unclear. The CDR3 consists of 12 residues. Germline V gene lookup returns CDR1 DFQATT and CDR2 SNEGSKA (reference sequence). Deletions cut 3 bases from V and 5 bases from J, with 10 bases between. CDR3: CSARKLGETQYF. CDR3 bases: TGCAGTGCTAGGAAGTTGGGGGAGACCCAGTACTTC.

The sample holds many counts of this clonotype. The CDR3 spells CAISEAGTSGRFTDTQYF. The CDR3 nucleotides read TGTGCCATCAGTGAGGCCGGGACTAGCGGGAGGTTCACGGATACGCAGTATTTT. V and J are TRBV10-3 and TRBJ2-3, with 15 bases identical to TRBD2. V shed 2 bases and J 6 bases; nucleotides not matched to a gene: 9. From germline, CDR1 is ENHRY and CDR2 SYGVKD. The CDR3 is made up of 18 amino acids.

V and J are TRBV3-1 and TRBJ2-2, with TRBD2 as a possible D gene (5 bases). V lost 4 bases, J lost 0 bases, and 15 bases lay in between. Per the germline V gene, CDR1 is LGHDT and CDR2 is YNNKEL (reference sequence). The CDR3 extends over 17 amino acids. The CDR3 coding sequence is TGTGCCAGCAGCCGAAACTGGCCAGCGGCGAACACCGGGGAGCTGTTTTTT. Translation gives CASSRNWPAANTGELFF.

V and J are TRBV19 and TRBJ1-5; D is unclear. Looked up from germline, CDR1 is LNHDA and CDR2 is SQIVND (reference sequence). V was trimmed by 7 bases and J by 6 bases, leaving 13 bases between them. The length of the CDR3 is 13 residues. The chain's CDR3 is CASNMVLVQPQHF. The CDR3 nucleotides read TGTGCCAGTAATATGGTGTTAGTTCAGCCCCAGCATTTT. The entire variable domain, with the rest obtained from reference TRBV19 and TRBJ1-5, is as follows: DGGITQSPKYLFRKEGQNVTLSCEQNLNHDAMYWYRQDPGQGLRLIYYSQIVNDFQKGDIAEGYSVSREKKESFPLTVTSAQKNPTAFYLCASNMVLVQPQHFGDGTRLSIL.

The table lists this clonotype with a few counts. The CDR3 is CASSIRLGGAEDIQYF. In nucleotides, the CDR3 is TGTGCCAGTAGTATTCGGCTGGGCGGGGCCGAGGACATTCAGTACTTC. The rearrangement links TRBV19 to TRBJ2-4, with D possibly matching TRBD2 (6 bases). Germline values: CDR1 LNHDA, CDR2 SQIVND (reference sequence). Trimming pared 3 bases from V and 8 bases from J, leaving 20 bases between. The CDR3 consists of 16 residues.

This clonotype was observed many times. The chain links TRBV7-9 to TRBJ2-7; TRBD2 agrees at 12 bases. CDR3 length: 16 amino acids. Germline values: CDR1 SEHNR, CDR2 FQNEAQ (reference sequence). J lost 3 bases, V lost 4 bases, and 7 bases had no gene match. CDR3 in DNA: TGTGCCAGCAGCTCACTACTAGCGGGAGGACACTACGAGCAGTACTTC. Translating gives CASSSLLAGGHYEQYF.

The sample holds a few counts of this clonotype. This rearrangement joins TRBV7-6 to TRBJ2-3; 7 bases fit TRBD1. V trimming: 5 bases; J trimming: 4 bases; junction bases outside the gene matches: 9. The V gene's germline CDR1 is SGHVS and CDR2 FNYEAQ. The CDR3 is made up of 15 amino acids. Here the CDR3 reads CASSSRRDSPDTQYF. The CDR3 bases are TGTGCCAGCAGCAGCCGCCGGGACAGCCCAGATACGCAGTATTTT.

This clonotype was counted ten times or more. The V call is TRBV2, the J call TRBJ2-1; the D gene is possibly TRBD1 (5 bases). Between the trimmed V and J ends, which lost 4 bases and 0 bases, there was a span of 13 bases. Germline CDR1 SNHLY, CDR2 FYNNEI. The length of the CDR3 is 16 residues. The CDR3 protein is CASSGVAGNSYNEQFF. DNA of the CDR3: TGTGCCAGCAGTGGGGTAGCAGGGAACTCCTACAATGAGCAGTTCTTC.

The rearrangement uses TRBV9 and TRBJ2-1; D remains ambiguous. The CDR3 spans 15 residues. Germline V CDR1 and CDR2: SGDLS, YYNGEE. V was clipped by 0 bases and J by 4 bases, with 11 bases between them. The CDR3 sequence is CASSVAPGSYNEQFF. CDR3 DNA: TGTGCCAGCAGCGTAGCTCCAGGTTCTTACAATGAGCAGTTCTTC.

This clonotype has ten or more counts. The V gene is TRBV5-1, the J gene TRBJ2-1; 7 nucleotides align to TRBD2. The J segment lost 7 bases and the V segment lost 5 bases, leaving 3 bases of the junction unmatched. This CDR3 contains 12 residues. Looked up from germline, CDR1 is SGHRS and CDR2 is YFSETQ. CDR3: CASRGGSNEQFF. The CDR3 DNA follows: TGCGCCAGCAGAGGCGGGAGTAATGAGCAGTTCTTC.

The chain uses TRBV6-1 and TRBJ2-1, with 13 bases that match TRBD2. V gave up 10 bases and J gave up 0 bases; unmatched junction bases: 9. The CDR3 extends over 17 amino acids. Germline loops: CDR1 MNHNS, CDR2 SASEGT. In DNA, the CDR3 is TGTGCCACATCGGCACTAGCGGGAGGGTCCTCCTACAATGAGCAGTTCTTC. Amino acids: CATSALAGGSSYNEQFF.

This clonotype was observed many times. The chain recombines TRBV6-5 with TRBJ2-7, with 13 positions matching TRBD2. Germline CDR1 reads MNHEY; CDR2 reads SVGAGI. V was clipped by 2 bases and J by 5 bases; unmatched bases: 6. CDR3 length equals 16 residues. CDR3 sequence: CASSYATGTSGNEQYF. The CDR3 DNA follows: TGTGCCAGCAGTTACGCTACCGGGACTAGCGGGAACGAGCAGTACTTC.

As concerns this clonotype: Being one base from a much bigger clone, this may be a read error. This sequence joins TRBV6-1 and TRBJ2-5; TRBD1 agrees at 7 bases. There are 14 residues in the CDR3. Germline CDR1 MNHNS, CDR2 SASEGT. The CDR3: CASSAPGGQGTQYF. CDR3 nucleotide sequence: TGTGCCAGCAGTGCCCCAGGGGGTCAAGGGACCCAGTACTTC.

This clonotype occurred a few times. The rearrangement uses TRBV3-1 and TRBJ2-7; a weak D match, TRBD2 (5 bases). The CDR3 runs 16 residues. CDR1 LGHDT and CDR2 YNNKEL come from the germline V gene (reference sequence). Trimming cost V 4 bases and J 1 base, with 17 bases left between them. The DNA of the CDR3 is TGTGCCAGCAGCCCCGGGTGGGGAGCATTGTCCTACGAGCAGTACTTC. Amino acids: CASSPGWGALSYEQYF.

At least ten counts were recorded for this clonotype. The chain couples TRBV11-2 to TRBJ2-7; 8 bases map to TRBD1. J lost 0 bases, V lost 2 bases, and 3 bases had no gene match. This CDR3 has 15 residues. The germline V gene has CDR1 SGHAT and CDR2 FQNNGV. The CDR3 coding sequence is TGTGCCAGCAGCTTATTTACAGGGGGCTCCTACGAGCAGTACTTC. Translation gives CASSLFTGGSYEQYF.

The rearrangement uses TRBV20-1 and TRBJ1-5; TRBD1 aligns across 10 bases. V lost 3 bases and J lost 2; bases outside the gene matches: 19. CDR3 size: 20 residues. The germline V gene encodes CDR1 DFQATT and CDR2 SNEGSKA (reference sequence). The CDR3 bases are TGCAGTGCTAGTTCTCCGTCCGGGACAGGGGATAGGGTTGGCAATCAGCCCCAGCATTTT. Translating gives CSASSPSGTGDRVGNQPQHF.